The following is a T cell receptor beta chain sequence with its context. This sample stems from a study of blood T cell repertoires in COVID-19. Repertoires were generated with immunoSEQ multiplex PCR, while TCRdb's copy carries only in-frame clones and drops some. The table records more than 110,000 clones, about four fifths of them present only once. This TCR was sampled from a woman under 30 who had been exposed to COVID-19. The sequencing input was PBMCs or T cells enriched from blood (not recorded which).

The CDR3: CATSQGQGARGYTF. Here the CDR3 DNA reads TGTGCCACTTCTCAGGGACAGGGGGCGCGGGGCTACACCTTC. The rearrangement uses TRBV19 and TRBJ1-2; 12 positions match TRBD1. The CDR3 spans 14 residues. V was pared by 10 bases and J by 8 bases, with 11 bases of the junction left unmatched. Germline loops: CDR1 LNHDA, CDR2 SQIVND (reference sequence).